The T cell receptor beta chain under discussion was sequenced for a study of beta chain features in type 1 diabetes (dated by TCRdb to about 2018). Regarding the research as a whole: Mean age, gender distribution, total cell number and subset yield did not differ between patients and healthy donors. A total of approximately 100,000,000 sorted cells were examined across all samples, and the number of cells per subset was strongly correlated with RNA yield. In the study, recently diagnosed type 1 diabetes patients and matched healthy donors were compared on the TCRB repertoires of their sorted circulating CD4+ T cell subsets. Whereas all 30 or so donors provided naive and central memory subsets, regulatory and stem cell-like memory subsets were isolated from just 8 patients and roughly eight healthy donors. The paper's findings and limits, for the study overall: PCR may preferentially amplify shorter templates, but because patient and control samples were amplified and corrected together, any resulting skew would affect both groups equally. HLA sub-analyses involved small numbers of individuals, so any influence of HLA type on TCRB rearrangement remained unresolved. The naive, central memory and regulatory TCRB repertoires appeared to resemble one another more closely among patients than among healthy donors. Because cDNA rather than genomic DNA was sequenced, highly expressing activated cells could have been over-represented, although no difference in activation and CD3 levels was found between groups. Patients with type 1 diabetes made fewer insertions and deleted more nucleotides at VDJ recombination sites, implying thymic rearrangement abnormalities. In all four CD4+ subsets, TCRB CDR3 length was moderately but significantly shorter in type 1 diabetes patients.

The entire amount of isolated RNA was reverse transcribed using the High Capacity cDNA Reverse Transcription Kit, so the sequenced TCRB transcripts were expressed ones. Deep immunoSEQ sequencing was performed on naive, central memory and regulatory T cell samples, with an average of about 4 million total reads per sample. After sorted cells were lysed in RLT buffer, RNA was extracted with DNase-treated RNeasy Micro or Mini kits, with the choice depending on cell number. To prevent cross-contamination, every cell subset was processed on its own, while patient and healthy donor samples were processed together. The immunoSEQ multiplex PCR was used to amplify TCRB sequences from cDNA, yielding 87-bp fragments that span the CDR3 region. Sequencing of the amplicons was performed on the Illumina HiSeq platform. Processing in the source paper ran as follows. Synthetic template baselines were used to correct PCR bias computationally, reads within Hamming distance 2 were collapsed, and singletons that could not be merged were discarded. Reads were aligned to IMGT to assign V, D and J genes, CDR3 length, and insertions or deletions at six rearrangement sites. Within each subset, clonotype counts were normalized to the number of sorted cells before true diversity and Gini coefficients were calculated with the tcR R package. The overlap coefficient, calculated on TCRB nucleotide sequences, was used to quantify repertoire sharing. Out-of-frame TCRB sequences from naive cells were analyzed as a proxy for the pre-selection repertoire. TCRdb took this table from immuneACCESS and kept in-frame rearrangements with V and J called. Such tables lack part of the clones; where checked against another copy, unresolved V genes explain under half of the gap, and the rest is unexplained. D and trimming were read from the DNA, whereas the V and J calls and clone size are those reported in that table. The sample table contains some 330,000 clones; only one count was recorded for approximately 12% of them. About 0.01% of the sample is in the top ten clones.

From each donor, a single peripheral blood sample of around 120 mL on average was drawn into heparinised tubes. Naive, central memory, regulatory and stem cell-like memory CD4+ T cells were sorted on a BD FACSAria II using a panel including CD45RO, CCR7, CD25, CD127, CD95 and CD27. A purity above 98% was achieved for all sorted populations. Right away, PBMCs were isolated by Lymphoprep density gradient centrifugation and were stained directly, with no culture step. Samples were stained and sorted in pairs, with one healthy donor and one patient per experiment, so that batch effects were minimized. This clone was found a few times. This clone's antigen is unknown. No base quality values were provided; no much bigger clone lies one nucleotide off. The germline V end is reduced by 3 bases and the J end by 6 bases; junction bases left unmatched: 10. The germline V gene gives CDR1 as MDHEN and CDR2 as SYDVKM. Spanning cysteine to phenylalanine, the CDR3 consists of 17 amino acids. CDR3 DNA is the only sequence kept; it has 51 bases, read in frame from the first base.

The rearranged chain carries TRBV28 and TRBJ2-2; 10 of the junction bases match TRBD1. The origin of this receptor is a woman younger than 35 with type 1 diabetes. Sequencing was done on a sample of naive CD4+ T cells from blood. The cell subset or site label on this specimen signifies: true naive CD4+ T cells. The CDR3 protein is CASSFTLRDRGAGELFF. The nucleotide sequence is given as TGTGCCAGCAGTTTCACCCTCCGGGACAGGGGAGCCGGGGAGCTGTTTTTT. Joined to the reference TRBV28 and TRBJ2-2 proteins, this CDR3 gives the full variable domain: DVKVTQSSRYLVKRTGEKVFLECVQDMDHENMFWYRQDPGLGLRLIYFSYDVKMKEKGDIPEGYSVSREKKERFSLILESASTNQTSMYLCASSFTLRDRGAGELFFGEGSRLTVL.